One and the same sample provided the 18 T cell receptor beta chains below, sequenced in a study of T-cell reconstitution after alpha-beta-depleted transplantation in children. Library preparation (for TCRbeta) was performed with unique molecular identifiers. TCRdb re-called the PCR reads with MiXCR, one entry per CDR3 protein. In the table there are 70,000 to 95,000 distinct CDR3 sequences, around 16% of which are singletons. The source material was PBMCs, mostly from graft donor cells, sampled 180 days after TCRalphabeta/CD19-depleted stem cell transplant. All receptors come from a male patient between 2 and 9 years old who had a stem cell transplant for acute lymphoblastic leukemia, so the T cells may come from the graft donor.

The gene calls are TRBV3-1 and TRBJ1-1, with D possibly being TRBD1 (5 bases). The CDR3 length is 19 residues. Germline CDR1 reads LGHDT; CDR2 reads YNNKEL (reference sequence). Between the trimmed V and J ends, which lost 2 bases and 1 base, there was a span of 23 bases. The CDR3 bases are TGTGCCAGCAGCCAATCCCCTGTGCCGGGGGAGAGGCCGAACACTGAAGCTTTCTTT. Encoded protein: CASSQSPVPGERPNTEAFF.

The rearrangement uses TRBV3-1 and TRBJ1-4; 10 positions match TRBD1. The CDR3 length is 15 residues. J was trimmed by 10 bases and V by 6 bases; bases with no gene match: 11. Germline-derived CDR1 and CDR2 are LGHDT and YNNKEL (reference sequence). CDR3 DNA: TGTGCCAGCAGACTGACAGGGGGCACTCTGGGAAAACTGTTTTTT. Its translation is CASRLTGGTLGKLFF.

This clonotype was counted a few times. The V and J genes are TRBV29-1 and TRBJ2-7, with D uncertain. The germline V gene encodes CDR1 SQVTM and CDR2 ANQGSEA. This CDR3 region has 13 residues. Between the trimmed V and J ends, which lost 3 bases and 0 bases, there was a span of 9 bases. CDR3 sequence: CSVDDGSSYEQYF. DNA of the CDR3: TGCAGCGTTGATGACGGCAGCTCCTACGAGCAGTACTTC.

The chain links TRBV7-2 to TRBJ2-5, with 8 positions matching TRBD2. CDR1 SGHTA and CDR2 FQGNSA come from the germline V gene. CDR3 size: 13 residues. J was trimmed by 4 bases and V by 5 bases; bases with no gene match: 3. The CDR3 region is CASSVLAGETQYF. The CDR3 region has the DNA TGTGCCAGCAGCGTCCTAGCGGGAGAGACCCAGTACTTC. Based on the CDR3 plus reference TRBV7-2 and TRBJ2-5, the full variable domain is GAGVSQSPSNKVTEKGKDVELRCDPISGHTALYWYRQSLGQGLEFLIYFQGNSAPDKSGLPSDRFSAERTGGSVSTLTIQRTQQEDSAVYLCASSVLAGETQYFGPGTRLLVL.

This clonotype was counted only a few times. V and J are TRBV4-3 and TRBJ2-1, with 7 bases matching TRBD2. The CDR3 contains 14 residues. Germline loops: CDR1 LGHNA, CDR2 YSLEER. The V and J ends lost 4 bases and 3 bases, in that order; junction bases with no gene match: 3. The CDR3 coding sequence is TGCGCCAGCAGCCGTAGCGGGTTCTACAATGAGCAGTTCTTC. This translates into CASSRSGFYNEQFF.

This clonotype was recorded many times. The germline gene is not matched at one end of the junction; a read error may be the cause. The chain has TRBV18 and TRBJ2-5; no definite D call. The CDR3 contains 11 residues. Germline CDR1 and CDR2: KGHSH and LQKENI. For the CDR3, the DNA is TGCGCCAGCAGCTCTCAAGAGACCCAGTACTTC. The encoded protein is CASSSQETQYF.

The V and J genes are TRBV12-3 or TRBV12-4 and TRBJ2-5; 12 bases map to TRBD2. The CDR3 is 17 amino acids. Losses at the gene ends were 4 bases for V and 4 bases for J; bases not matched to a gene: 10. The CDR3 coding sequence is TGTGCCAGCAGTTATCGACTAGCGGGAGATTTAGTAGAGACCCAGTACTTC. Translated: CASSYRLAGDLVETQYF.

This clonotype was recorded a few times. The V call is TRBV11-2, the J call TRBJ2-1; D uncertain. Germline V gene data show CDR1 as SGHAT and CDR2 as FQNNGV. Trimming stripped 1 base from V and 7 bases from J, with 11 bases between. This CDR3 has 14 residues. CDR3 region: CASSLAQFKNEQFF. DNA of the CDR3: TGTGCCAGCAGCTTAGCTCAGTTTAAGAATGAGCAGTTCTTC.

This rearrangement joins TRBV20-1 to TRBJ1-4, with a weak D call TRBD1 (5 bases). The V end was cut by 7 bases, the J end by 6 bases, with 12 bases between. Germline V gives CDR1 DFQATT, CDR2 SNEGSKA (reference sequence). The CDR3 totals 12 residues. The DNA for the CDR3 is TGCAGTGGGGGGATGCCGGATGAAAAACTGTTTTTT. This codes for CSGGMPDEKLFF.

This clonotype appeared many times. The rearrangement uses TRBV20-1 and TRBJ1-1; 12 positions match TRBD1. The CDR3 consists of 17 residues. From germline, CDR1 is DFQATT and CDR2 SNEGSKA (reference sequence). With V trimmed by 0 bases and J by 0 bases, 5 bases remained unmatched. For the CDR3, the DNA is TGCAGTGCTAGAGAGGGGACAGGGGGCTATATGAACACTGAAGCTTTCTTT. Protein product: CSAREGTGGYMNTEAFF.

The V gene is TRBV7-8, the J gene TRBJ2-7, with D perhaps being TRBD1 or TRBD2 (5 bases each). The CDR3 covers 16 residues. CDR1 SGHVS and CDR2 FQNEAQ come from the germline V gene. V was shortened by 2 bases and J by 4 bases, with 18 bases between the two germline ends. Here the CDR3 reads CASSLPRGPWSYEQYF. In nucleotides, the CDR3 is TGTGCCAGCAGCTTACCTCGGGGCCCGTGGAGTTACGAGCAGTACTTC.

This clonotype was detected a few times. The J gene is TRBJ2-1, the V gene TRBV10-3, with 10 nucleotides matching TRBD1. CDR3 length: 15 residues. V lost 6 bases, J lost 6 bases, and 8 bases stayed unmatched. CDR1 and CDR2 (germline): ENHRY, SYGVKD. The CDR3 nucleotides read TGTGCCATCAGAGGGACAGGGGTTCTACTCAATGAGCAGTTCTTC. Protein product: CAIRGTGVLLNEQFF.

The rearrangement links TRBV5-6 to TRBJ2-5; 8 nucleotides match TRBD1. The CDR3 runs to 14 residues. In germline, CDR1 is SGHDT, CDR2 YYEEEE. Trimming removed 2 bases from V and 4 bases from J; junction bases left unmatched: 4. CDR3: CASSFQGAGETQYF. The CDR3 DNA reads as TGTGCCAGCAGCTTTCAGGGGGCAGGAGAGACCCAGTACTTC.

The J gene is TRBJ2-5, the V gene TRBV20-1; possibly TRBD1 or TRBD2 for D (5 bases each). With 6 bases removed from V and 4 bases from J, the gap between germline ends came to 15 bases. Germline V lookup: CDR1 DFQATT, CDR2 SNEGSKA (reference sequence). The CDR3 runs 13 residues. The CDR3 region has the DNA TGCAGTGCCGACGCAGGGCGGGTAGAGACCCAGTACTTC. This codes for CSADAGRVETQYF.

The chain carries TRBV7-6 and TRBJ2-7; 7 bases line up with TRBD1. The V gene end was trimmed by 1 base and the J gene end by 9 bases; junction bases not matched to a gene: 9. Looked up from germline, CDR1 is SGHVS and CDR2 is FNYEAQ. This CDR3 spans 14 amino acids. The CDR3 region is CASSLERQGAVQYF. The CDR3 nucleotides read TGTGCCAGCAGCTTAGAGAGACAGGGAGCAGTGCAGTACTTC.

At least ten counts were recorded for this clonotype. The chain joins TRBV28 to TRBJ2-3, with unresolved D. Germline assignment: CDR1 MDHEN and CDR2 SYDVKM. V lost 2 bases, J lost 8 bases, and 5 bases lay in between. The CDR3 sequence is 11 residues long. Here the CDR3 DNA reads TGTGCCAGCAGTTTAGTGGGTACGCAGTATTTT. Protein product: CASSLVGTQYF.

The CDR3 sequence: CASSPVTGQNSPLHF. The CDR3 coding sequence is TGTGCCAGCAGCCCCGTGACAGGGCAAAATTCACCCCTCCACTTT. The genes are TRBV7-2 and TRBJ1-6; 7 bases are shared with TRBD1. The V segment lost 5 bases and the J segment 7 bases; nucleotides outside the gene matches: 8. CDR3 length: 15 amino acids. Germline CDR1 SGHTA, CDR2 FQGNSA.

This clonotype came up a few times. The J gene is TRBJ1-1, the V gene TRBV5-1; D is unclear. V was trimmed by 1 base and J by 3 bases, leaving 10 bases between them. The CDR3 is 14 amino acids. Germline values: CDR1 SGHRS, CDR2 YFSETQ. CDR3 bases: TGCGCCAGCAGCTTGAGACCCAGAGACACTGAAGCTTTCTTT. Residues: CASSLRPRDTEAFF.